This TCR beta chain was recorded in a study of shared clonotypes between healthy human individuals. Study information: The people who gave samples were two women and a few men aged 18 to 49.

Per the germline V gene, CDR1 is SNHLY and CDR2 is FYNNEI. J was trimmed by 5 bases and V by 3 bases; bases with no gene match: 4. The length of the CDR3 is 15 residues. CD8 cells classed as naive were CD45RO-negative and positively selected for CCR7, excluding terminally differentiated effector memory CD45RA+ cells. Libraries were prepared by immunoSEQ multiplex PCR; TCRdb keeps only in-frame clonotypes and omits some of them. The table lists some 2.1 million clones, around 93% of them singletons, with more than 1.5% in the top ten. Study observations and caveats: Investigators collected only blood, and repertoires in tissues likely differ. Researchers found naive subsets generally carried larger estimated richness than memory subsets. Generation probability values for non-shared clonotypes were lower than those for clonotypes shared by all four donors.

The sample holds one count of this clone. Its target is not known. The origin of this receptor is a man younger than 35 in good health. Some clones in this sample may be carry-over from other donors' samples. Material: naive CD8+ T cells from PBMCs. This chain uses TRBV2 with TRBJ2-5; 12 bases agree with TRBD2. CDR3 bases: TGTGCCAGCAGTGAGGCTAGCGGGAGGGATGAGACCCAGTACTTC. It codes for CASSEASGRDETQYF.